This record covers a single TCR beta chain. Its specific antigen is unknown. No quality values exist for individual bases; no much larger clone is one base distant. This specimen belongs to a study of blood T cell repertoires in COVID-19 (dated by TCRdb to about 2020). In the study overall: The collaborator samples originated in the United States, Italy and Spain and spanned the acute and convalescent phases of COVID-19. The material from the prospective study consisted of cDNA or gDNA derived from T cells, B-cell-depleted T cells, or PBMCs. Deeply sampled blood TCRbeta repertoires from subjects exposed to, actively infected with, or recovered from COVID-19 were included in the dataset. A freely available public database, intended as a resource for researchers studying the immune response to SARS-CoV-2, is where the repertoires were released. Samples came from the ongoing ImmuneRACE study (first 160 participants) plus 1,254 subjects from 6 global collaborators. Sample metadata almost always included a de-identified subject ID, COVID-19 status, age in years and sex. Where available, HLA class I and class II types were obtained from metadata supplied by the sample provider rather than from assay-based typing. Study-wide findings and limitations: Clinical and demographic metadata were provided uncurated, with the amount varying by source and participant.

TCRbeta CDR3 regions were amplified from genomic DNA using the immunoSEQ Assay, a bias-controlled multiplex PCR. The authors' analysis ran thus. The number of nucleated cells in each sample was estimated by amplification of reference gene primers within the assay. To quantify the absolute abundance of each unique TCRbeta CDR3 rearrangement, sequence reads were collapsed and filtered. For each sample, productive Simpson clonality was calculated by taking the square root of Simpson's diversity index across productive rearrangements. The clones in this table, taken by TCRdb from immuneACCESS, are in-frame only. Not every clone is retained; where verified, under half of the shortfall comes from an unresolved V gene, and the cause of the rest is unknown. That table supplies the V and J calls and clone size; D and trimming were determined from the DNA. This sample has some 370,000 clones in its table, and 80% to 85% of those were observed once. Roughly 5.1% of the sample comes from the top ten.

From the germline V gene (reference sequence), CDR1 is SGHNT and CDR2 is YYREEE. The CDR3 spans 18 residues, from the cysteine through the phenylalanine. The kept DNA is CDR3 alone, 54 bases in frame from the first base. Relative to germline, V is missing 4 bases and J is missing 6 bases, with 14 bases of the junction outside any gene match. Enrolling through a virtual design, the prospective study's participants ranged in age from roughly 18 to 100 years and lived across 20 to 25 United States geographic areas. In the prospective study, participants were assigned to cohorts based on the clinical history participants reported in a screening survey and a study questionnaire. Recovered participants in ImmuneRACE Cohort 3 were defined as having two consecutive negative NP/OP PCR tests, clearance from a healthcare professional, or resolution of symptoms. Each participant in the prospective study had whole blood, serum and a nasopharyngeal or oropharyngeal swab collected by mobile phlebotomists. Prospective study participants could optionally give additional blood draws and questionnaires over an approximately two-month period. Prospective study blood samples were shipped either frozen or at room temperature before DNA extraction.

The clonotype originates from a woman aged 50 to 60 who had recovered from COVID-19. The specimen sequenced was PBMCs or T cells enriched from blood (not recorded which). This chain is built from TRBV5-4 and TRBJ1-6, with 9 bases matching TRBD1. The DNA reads TGTGCCAGCAGCCAAATAAACAGGGGGCGCACCAGTAATTCACCCCTCCACTTT. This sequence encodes CASSQINRGRTSNSPLHF.